The 21 T cell receptor beta chains below were found in one sample sequenced in a study of T-cell reconstitution after alpha-beta-depleted transplantation in children. Unique molecular identifiers were incorporated when the TCRbeta library was constructed. One entry per CDR3 protein, called by TCRdb with MiXCR from the PCR reads. Of nearly 200,000 distinct CDR3 sequences detected, approximately 6.8% appear once; the ten largest clones hold about 4.4%. The sequencing here drew on PBMCs, taken before TCRalphabeta/CD19-depleted stem cell transplant. These receptors came from a girl under three years old with combined immunodeficiency, due to receive a stem cell transplant.

This clonotype appeared many times. The chain combines TRBV24-1 with TRBJ2-3; D may match TRBD1 or TRBD2 (5 bases each). This CDR3 contains 16 residues. The ends were cut back, 2 bases at V and 5 bases at J, with 16 bases in the middle. Germline CDR1 is KGHDR and CDR2 is SFDVKD. CDR3 DNA sequence: TGTGCCACCAGTGATTCTCATCTGGGACGTGGAGATACGCAGTATTTT. Amino acids: CATSDSHLGRGDTQYF.

This clonotype was seen at least ten times. This rearrangement joins TRBV29-1 to TRBJ1-2; 9 bases agree with TRBD1. CDR3 length equals 12 residues. With 7 bases clipped from V and 4 bases from J, the junction kept 4 bases outside the gene matches. Per germline, CDR1 SQVTM and CDR2 ANQGSEA. The CDR3 nucleotides read TGCAGCGGTGGGGGACAGGGCTATGGCTACACCTTC. Protein: CSGGGQGYGYTF.

This clonotype was seen at least ten times. The chain couples TRBV20-1 to TRBJ1-1; weak D call: TRBD1 (5 bases). The germline V gene encodes CDR1 DFQATT and CDR2 SNEGSKA (reference sequence). CDR3 size: 14 residues. The V gene lost 2 bases and the J gene lost 1 base, with 11 bases spanning the gap. CDR3 residues: CSARSGAGNTEAFF. The CDR3 DNA follows: TGCAGTGCTAGATCCGGGGCAGGGAACACTGAAGCTTTCTTT.

This clonotype was counted ten times or more. J is TRBJ2-1 and V is TRBV28, with 8 bases fitting TRBD2. The CDR3 runs to 16 residues. Looked up from germline, CDR1 is MDHEN and CDR2 is SYDVKM. After removal of 2 bases from V and 3 bases from J, the junction contained 6 bases not matched to a gene. CDR3 in amino acids: CASSLHGSGVYNEQFF. Written as DNA, the CDR3 is TGTGCCAGCAGTTTACACGGTAGCGGGGTCTACAATGAGCAGTTCTTC.

This clonotype was seen ten or more times. The chain employs TRBV14 and TRBJ2-7; no clear D gene. Per the germline V gene, CDR1 is SGHDN and CDR2 is FVKESK. V was trimmed by 2 bases and J by 4 bases, leaving 12 bases between them. The CDR3 totals 14 residues. CDR3 sequence reads: CASSQYFETYEQYF. The CDR3 region has the DNA TGTGCCAGCAGCCAATATTTCGAAACATACGAGCAGTACTTC.

This clonotype was detected ten times or more. The chain is built from TRBV28 and TRBJ1-5; possibly TRBD1 for D (5 bases). Trimming cost V 8 bases and J 7 bases, with 18 bases left between them. CDR3 length: 14 amino acids. Germline CDR1 and CDR2: MDHEN and SYDVKM. The CDR3 is CASCQFRAGQPQHF. CDR3 coding DNA: TGTGCCAGCTGCCAGTTCAGGGCAGGGCAGCCCCAGCATTTT.

This clonotype was observed many times. The rearrangement links TRBV4-1 to TRBJ2-1; the D gene could be TRBD1 or TRBD2 (6 bases each). CDR1 MGHRA and CDR2 YSYEKL come from the germline V gene. This CDR3 has 15 amino acids. The ends were cut back, 3 bases at V and 1 base at J, with 10 bases in the middle. In nucleotides, the CDR3 is TGCGCCAGCAGCCACGGAGGGGGGTCCTACAATGAGCAGTTCTTC. Amino acids: CASSHGGGSYNEQFF.

This clonotype was recorded many times. The gene calls are TRBV5-1 and TRBJ1-3; no clear D gene. Germline lookup yields CDR1 SGHRS and CDR2 YFSETQ. This CDR3 has 16 amino acids. V lost 1 base and J lost 1, with 12 bases in between. CDR3 sequence: CASSLSFTGSGNTIYF. The CDR3 bases are TGCGCCAGCAGCTTGTCTTTCACGGGATCTGGAAACACCATATATTTT.

The rearrangement uses TRBV5-6 and TRBJ1-2; D is possibly TRBD1 (6 bases). The germline V and J ends were trimmed by 7 bases and 5 bases, with 15 bases remaining between them. Germline-derived CDR1 and CDR2 are SGHDT and YYEEEE. The CDR3 consists of 13 residues. The CDR3 sequence is CASGRGGPYGYTF. CDR3 nucleotides: TGTGCCAGCGGCCGGGGGGGGCCATATGGCTACACCTTC. Full variable domain (missing parts from reference TRBV5-6 and TRBJ1-2): DAGVTQSPTHLIKTRGQQVTLRCSPKSGHDTVSWYQQALGQGPQFIFQYYEEEERQRGNFPDRFSGHQFPNYSSELNVNALLLGDSALYLCASGRGGPYGYTFGSGTRLTVV.

A remark on this clonotype: The junction differs from germline at one of its ends, possibly a read error. The chain uses TRBV20-1 and TRBJ1-6, with TRBD1 matching over 7 bases. CDR1 is DFQATT, CDR2 SNEGSKA, per germline (reference sequence). This CDR3 is built from 17 residues. CDR3 nucleotide sequence: TGCAGCGCTAGAGAAGGTGACAGGGTGCTCTATAATTCACCCCTCCACTTT. Residues: CSAREGDRVLYNSPLHF.

This clonotype was observed at least ten times. The CDR3 here is CSARSGGVMDEQYF. The DNA for the CDR3 is TGCAGTGCTAGGTCGGGGGGAGTCATGGACGAGCAGTACTTC. This chain uses TRBV20-1 with TRBJ2-7; 7 nucleotides match TRBD2. CDR1 is DFQATT, CDR2 SNEGSKA, per germline (reference sequence). V was clipped by 3 bases and J by 5 bases; unmatched bases: 10. The CDR3 covers 14 residues.

This clonotype has a count of ten or more. The chain has TRBV5-1 and TRBJ2-1, with TRBD1 matching over 9 bases. V trimming: 0 bases; J trimming: 6 bases; junction bases outside the gene matches: 10. Germline assignment: CDR1 SGHRS and CDR2 YFSETQ. This CDR3 region has 17 residues. CDR3 in DNA: TGCGCCAGCAGCTTGGATCCAGTGGGACAGGGATTCAATGAGCAGTTCTTC. Its translation: CASSLDPVGQGFNEQFF.

The genes are TRBV27 and TRBJ1-5, with 7 bases identical to TRBD1. The CDR3 has 18 amino acids. CDR1 is MNHEY and CDR2 is SMNVEV in the germline V gene (reference sequence). Unmatched junction bases numbered 9, after V lost 1 base and J lost 0 bases. The CDR3 protein is CASSLLGDREDSNQPQHF. Here the CDR3 DNA reads TGTGCCAGCAGTTTATTGGGCGACAGGGAAGATAGCAATCAGCCCCAGCATTTT.

The sample holds many counts of this clonotype. The chain employs TRBV12-3 or TRBV12-4 and TRBJ2-7; 12 bases agree with TRBD2. This CDR3 region has 16 residues. The ends lost 6 bases at V and 4 bases at J; junction bases unmatched: 10. CDR3 amino acids: CASSLLAGGLFYEQYF. Written as DNA, the CDR3 is TGTGCCAGCAGCTTACTAGCGGGAGGTCTTTTTTACGAGCAGTACTTC.

There are many counts of this clonotype. This chain connects TRBV20-1 to TRBJ2-1, with 7 bases that match TRBD2. From germline, CDR1 is DFQATT and CDR2 SNEGSKA (reference sequence). Losses at the gene ends were 6 bases for V and 1 base for J; bases not matched to a gene: 12. This CDR3 contains 16 residues. CDR3 sequence (DNA): TGCAGTGCCCCGACCTGGCTAGCGGATTCCTACAATGAGCAGTTCTTC. This sequence encodes CSAPTWLADSYNEQFF.

Ten or more counts support this clonotype. The chain combines TRBV27 with TRBJ2-4; weak D call: TRBD1 (5 bases). There are 13 residues in the CDR3. Deletions cut 6 bases from V and 5 bases from J, with 11 bases between. CDR1 and CDR2 from the germline V gene are MNHEY and SMNVEV (reference sequence). The CDR3 sequence is CASSYDSQNIQYF. The CDR3 bases are TGTGCCAGCAGCTATGACAGCCAAAACATTCAGTACTTC.

This clonotype showed up just once. The missing conserved phenylalanine or tryptophan at the end of this CDR3 makes a read error likely. J is TRBJ2-3 and V is TRBV5-4; the D gene is possibly TRBD2 (6 bases). The CDR3 has 14 amino acids. V lost 5 bases, J lost 4 bases, and 14 bases lay in between. Germline V gene sequence: CDR1 SGHNT, CDR2 YYREEE (reference sequence). In nucleotides, the CDR3 is TGTGCCAGCAGTTGGGGCGGCGGGGCAGATACGCAGTATATT. Its translation: CASSWGGGADTQYI.

This clonotype has a count of ten or more. The gene calls are TRBV29-1 and TRBJ2-1; D gene unclear. Germline loops: CDR1 SQVTM, CDR2 ANQGSEA. The CDR3 is 10 amino acids. The V end was cut by 3 bases, the J end by 5 bases, with 2 bases between. The CDR3 protein is CSVEDNEQFF. The CDR3 nucleotides are TGCAGCGTTGAGGACAATGAGCAGTTCTTC.

The V call is TRBV5-5, the J call TRBJ2-5, with D maybe TRBD2 (6 bases). CDR1 is SGHKS, CDR2 YYEKEE, per germline (reference sequence). Between the trimmed V and J ends, which lost 7 bases and 2 bases, there was a span of 15 bases. The CDR3 is 14 residues long. In nucleotides, the CDR3 is TGTGCCAGCTGCCCGGTAGGACTACAAGAGACCCAGTACTTC. Amino acid sequence: CASCPVGLQETQYF. Full variable domain (rest looked up from reference TRBV5-5 and TRBJ2-5): DAGVTQSPTHLIKTRGQQVTLRCSPISGHKSVSWYQQVLGQGPQFIFQYYEKEERGRGNFPDRFSARQFPNYSSELNVNALLLGDSALYLCASCPVGLQETQYFGPGTRLLVL.

The CDR3: CSAEAGVNTEAFF. The DNA for the CDR3 is TGCAGCGCCGAGGCCGGGGTGAACACTGAAGCTTTCTTT. The chain uses TRBV29-1 and TRBJ1-1, with D unclear. From germline, CDR1 is SQVTM and CDR2 ANQGSEA. There are 13 residues in the CDR3. Deletions cut 7 bases from V and 0 bases from J, with 12 bases between.

This clonotype was found many times. The chain is built from TRBV12-3 or TRBV12-4 and TRBJ2-1; D might be TRBD2 (7 bases). V was shortened by 2 bases and J by 6 bases, with 14 bases between the two germline ends. The CDR3 extends over 15 amino acids. For the CDR3, the DNA is TGTGCCAGCAGTTTAAGGGGGGAGGGCCTCAATGAGCAGTTCTTC. Translation gives CASSLRGEGLNEQFF.